Below are 17 T cell receptor beta chains sequenced from a single sample in a study of blood T cells in healthy people across ages. Primed by a sample-barcoded 5' primer and a J-beta primer mix, a second PCR proceeded for roughly 7 to 11 cycles. TCRdb fed the 5' RACE reads into MiXCR, producing one record per CDR3 protein. This table holds about 800,000 distinct CDR3 sequences, about 42% found once. Sequences were obtained from blood. The receptor source for this set is a man older than 75 in good health.

This chain uses TRBV29-1 with TRBJ2-2; D might be TRBD2 (6 bases). CDR1 is SQVTM and CDR2 is ANQGSEA in the germline V gene. CDR3 length equals 15 residues. V was cut by 5 bases and J by 1 base, with 14 bases left in between. CDR3 residues: CSVRGGIQNTGELFF. The CDR3, as DNA: TGCAGCGTTCGAGGCGGGATTCAGAACACCGGGGAGCTGTTTTTT.

The CDR3 coding sequence is TGTGCCAGCAGCGTAGGGGACGGAGGCGGGGAGCAGTACTTC. Its translation is CASSVGDGGGEQYF. V is TRBV9 and J is TRBJ2-7; the D gene could be TRBD1 or TRBD2 (5 bases each). The V gene's germline CDR1 is SGDLS and CDR2 YYNGEE. The V and J ends lost 0 bases and 7 bases respectively, with 14 bases between them. The CDR3 is 14 amino acids.

The sample holds many counts of this clonotype. The genes are TRBV7-8 and TRBJ2-1; no definite D call. V was cut by 1 base and J by 7 bases, with 8 bases left in between. The CDR3 is 13 residues long. From germline, CDR1 is SGHVS and CDR2 FQNEAQ. The CDR3 sequence: CASSLGLLNEQFF. CDR3 coding DNA: TGTGCCAGCAGCTTAGGACTGCTAAATGAGCAGTTCTTC.

The sample holds a few counts of this clonotype. A read error may be the cause here, since a much bigger clone is one base away. V gene TRBV7-9 combines with J gene TRBJ2-5; a weak D match, TRBD2 (5 bases). The V gene's germline CDR1 is SEHNR and CDR2 FQNEAQ (reference sequence). This CDR3 region has 16 residues. The CDR3 protein is CVSTMSIGRGGETQYF. CDR3 nucleotides: TGTGTCAGCACAATGTCGATAGGTCGGGGTGGCGAGACCCAGTACTTC.

The rearrangement uses TRBV7-8 and TRBJ2-7, with 14 bases fitting TRBD2. This CDR3 has 16 residues. V was clipped by 3 bases and J by 4 bases; unmatched bases: 5. Germline lookup yields CDR1 SGHVS and CDR2 FQNEAQ. This chain's CDR3 is CASSFGTSGSWYEQYF. CDR3 DNA sequence: TGTGCCAGCAGCTTCGGGACTAGCGGGAGCTGGTACGAGCAGTACTTC.

The chain employs TRBV20-1 and TRBJ2-1; D possibly matches TRBD1 or TRBD2 (5 bases each). V shed 1 base and J shed 9 bases, with 22 bases lying between them. The V gene's germline CDR1 is DFQATT and CDR2 SNEGSKA (reference sequence). The CDR3 contains 16 residues. For the CDR3, the DNA is TGCAGTGCTAGAGCCTCGGGGCTAGCCAAATTGGGTGAGCAGTTCTTC. Translation gives CSARASGLAKLGEQFF.

This chain joins TRBV11-2 and TRBJ2-1; 7 nucleotides align to TRBD2. This CDR3 contains 14 residues. CDR1 is SGHAT, CDR2 FQNNGV, per germline. V was clipped by 1 base and J by 7 bases; unmatched bases: 4. The CDR3 spells CASSLGGSSNEQFF. Here the CDR3 DNA reads TGTGCCAGCAGCTTAGGCGGGAGTAGTAATGAGCAGTTCTTC.

For the CDR3, the DNA is TGCGCCAGCAGGCGACTAGCGGGGGGCCAAGAGACCCAGTACTTC. Protein: CASRRLAGGQETQYF. The V call is TRBV5-1, the J call TRBJ2-5; TRBD2 aligns across 13 bases. V dropped 5 bases and J dropped 1; count of bases not matched to a gene: 2. Germline lookup yields CDR1 SGHRS and CDR2 YFSETQ. This CDR3 comprises 15 residues.

The chain combines TRBV27 with TRBJ2-4; D possibly matches TRBD1 or TRBD2 (5 bases each). The DNA end is a closer match to TRBJ2-7, so the J assignment may be wrong. The germline CDR1 and CDR2 sequences are MNHEY and SMNVEV (reference sequence). The CDR3 sequence is 13 residues long. Here the CDR3 DNA reads TGTGCCAGCAGTGGGGACGGAAGATACGAGCAGTACTTC. This encodes CASSGDGRYEQYF.

This clonotype came up a few times. The chain is built from TRBV27 and TRBJ2-7, with TRBD2 matching 10 bases. CDR1 MNHEY and CDR2 SMNVEV come from the germline V gene (reference sequence). CDR3 size: 13 residues. As DNA, the CDR3 is TGTGCTACAATGGGGCTAGCGGGAGAGGCGCAGTACTTC. This gives the protein CATMGLAGEAQYF.

This chain uses TRBV20-1 with TRBJ1-5, with a weak D call TRBD1 (5 bases). V was shortened by 3 bases and J by 0 bases, with 12 bases between the two germline ends. This CDR3 has 15 amino acids. Germline lookup yields CDR1 DFQATT and CDR2 SNEGSKA (reference sequence). The CDR3 region is CSASGTDDSNQPQHF. The DNA for the CDR3 is TGCAGTGCTAGCGGGACGGATGATAGCAATCAGCCCCAGCATTTT.

The rearrangement uses TRBV7-9 and TRBJ1-2; D not certain. The CDR3 length is 12 residues. Trimming left V 3 bases short and J 7 bases short, with 9 bases between. Germline CDR1 reads SEHNR; CDR2 reads FQNEAQ (reference sequence). The CDR3 reads CASSLARLGYTF. The CDR3 DNA is TGTGCCAGCAGCTTGGCACGGCTTGGCTACACCTTC.

The V call is TRBV27, the J call TRBJ2-3, with TRBD2 identical over 12 bases. Germline V gene lookup returns CDR1 MNHEY and CDR2 SMNVEV (reference sequence). This CDR3 spans 14 amino acids. V trimming: 10 bases; J trimming: 6 bases; junction bases outside the gene matches: 8. The chain's CDR3 is CAIRTSGVFDTQYF. Here the CDR3 DNA reads TGTGCCATCCGGACTAGCGGGGTTTTTGATACGCAGTATTTT.

This clonotype has a handful of counts. The V call is TRBV12-3 or TRBV12-4, the J call TRBJ2-5, with D possibly TRBD1 on 5 matching bases. This CDR3 region has 14 residues. V was pared by 1 base and J by 5 bases, with 11 bases between. The CDR3 region is CASSLGGRVETQYF. CDR3 nucleotide sequence: TGTGCCAGCAGTTTAGGTGGCAGGGTGGAGACCCAGTACTTC.

This clonotype has just a few counts. The chain recombines TRBV12-3 or TRBV12-4 with TRBJ1-1; the D gene is possibly TRBD1 (6 bases). V shed 5 bases and J shed 4 bases, with 20 bases lying between them. The length of the CDR3 is 16 residues. The CDR3 loop is CASSLIQGSIITEAFF. The CDR3 DNA follows: TGTGCCAGCAGTCTGATCCAGGGGAGTATTATCACTGAAGCTTTCTTT.

The count of this clonotype is one. The gene calls are TRBV12-3 or TRBV12-4 and TRBJ1-4; D is perhaps TRBD1 (5 bases). This CDR3 contains 14 residues. The V end was cut by 6 bases, the J end by 1 base, with 9 bases between. The CDR3 spells CASRSGITNEKLFF. Written as DNA, the CDR3 is TGTGCCAGCAGGTCAGGGATAACTAATGAAAAACTGTTTTTT.

In this sample, this clonotype turned up many times. V and J are TRBV7-9 and TRBJ2-1; either TRBD1 or TRBD2 may fit D (6 bases each). This CDR3 contains 14 residues. In germline, CDR1 is SEHNR, CDR2 FQNEAQ (reference sequence). Trimming removed 1 base from V and 7 bases from J, with 11 bases in between. The CDR3 reads CASSLVRGENEQFF. CDR3 DNA sequence: TGTGCCAGCAGCTTAGTAAGGGGGGAGAATGAGCAGTTCTTC.